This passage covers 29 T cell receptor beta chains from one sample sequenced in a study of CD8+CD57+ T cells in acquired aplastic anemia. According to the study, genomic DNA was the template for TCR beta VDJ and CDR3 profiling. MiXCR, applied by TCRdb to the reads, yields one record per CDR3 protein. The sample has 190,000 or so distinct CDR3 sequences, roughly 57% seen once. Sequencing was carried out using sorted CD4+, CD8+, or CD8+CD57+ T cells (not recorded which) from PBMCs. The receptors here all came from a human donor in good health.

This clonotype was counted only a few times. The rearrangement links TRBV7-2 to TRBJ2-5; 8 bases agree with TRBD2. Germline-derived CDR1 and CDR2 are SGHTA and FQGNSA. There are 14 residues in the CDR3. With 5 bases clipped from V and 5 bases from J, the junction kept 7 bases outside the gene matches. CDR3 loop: CASSEGLGRETQYF. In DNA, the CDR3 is TGTGCCAGCAGCGAGGGACTAGGTAGGGAGACCCAGTACTTC. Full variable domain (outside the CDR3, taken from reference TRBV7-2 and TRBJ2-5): GAGVSQSPSNKVTEKGKDVELRCDPISGHTALYWYRQSLGQGLEFLIYFQGNSAPDKSGLPSDRFSAERTGGSVSTLTIQRTQQEDSAVYLCASSEGLGRETQYFGPGTRLLVL.

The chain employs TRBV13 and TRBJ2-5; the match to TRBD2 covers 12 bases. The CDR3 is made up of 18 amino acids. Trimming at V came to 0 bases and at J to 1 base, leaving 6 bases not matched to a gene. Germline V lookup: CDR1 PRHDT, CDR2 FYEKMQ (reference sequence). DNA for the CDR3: TGTGCCAGCAGCTTAGGGGCTAGCGGGAGGGCCCTCCAAGAGACCCAGTACTTC. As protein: CASSLGASGRALQETQYF.

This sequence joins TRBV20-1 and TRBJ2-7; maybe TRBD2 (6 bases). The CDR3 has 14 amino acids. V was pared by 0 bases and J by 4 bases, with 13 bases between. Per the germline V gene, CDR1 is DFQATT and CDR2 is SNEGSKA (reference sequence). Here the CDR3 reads CSARDEKLAYEQYF. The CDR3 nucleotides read TGCAGTGCTAGAGACGAAAAACTAGCTTACGAGCAGTACTTC.

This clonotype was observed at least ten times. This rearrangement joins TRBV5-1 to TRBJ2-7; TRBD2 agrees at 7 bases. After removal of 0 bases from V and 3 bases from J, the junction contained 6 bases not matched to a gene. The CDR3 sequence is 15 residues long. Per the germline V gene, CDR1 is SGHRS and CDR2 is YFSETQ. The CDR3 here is CASSLVAGEFYEQYF. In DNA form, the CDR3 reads TGCGCCAGCAGCTTGGTCGCGGGAGAGTTCTACGAGCAGTACTTC.

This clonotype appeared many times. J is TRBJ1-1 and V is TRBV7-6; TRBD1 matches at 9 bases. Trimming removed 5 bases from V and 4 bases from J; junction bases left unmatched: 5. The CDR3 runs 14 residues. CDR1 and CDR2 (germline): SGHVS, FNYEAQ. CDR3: CASSNGQGSTEAFF. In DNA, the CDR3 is TGTGCCAGCAGCAACGGACAGGGGAGCACTGAAGCTTTCTTT.

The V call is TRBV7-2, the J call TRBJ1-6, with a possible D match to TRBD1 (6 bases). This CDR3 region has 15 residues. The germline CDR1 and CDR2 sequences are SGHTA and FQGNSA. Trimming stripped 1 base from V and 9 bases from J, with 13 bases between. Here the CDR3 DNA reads TGTGCCAGCAGCTTAGTGGCCGGGGGCTTTTCACCCCTCCACTTT. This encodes CASSLVAGGFSPLHF.

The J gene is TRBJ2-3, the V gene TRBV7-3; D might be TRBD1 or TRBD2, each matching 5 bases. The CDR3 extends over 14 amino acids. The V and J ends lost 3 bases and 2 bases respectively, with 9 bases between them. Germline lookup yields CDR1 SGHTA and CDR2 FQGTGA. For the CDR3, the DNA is TGTGCCAGCAGCTTCCGGGACGACACAGATACGCAGTATTTT. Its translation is CASSFRDDTDTQYF.

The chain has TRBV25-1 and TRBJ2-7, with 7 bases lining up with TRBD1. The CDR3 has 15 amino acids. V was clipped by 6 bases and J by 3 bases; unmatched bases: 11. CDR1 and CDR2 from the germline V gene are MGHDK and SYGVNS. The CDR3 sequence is CASSVQGSHFYEQYF. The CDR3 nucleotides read TGTGCCAGCAGCGTACAGGGGAGCCACTTCTACGAGCAGTACTTC.

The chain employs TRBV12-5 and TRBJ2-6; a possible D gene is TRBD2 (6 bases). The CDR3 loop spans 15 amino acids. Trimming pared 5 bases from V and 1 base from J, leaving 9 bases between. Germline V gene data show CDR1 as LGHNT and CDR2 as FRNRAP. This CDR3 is CASGGGLSGANVLTF. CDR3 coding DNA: TGTGCTAGTGGTGGAGGGTTATCTGGGGCCAACGTCCTGACTTTC.

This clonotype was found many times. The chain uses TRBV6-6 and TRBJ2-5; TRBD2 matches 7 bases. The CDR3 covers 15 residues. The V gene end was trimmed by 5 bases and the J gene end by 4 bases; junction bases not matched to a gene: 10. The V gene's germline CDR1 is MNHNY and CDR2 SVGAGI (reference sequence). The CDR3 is CASSHPLGRGETQYF. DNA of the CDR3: TGTGCCAGCAGTCACCCCTTGGGGAGGGGAGAGACCCAGTACTTC.

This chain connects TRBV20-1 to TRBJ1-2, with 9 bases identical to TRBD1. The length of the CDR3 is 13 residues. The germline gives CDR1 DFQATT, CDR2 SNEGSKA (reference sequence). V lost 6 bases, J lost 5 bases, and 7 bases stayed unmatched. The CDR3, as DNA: TGCAGTGCCAGGACAGGGGCACAATATGGCTACACCTTC. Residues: CSARTGAQYGYTF.

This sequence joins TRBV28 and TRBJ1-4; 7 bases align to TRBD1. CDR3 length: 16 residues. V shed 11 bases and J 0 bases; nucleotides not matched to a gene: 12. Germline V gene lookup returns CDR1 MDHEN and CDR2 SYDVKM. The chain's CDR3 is CAGGGDRSATNEKLFF. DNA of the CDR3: TGTGCCGGGGGAGGGGACAGATCGGCAACTAATGAAAAACTGTTTTTT.

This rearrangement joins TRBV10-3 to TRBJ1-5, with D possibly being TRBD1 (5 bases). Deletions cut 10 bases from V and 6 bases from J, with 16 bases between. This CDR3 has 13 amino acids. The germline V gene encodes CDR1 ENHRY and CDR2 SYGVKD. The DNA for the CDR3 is TGTGCCACCCGGGACCCTGAGGGTCAGCCCCAGCATTTT. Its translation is CATRDPEGQPQHF.

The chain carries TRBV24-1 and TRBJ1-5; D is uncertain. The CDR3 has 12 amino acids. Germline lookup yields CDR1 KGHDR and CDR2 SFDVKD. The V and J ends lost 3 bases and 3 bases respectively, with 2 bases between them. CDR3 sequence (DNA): TGTGCCACCAGTGATCTCAATCAGCCCCAGCATTTT. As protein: CATSDLNQPQHF.

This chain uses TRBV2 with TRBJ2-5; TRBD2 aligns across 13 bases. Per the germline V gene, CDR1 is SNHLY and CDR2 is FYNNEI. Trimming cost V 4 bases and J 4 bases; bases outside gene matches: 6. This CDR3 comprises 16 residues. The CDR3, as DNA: TGTGCCAGCAGTGTATTGACTAGCGGGAGGACAGAGACCCAGTACTTC. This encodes CASSVLTSGRTETQYF.

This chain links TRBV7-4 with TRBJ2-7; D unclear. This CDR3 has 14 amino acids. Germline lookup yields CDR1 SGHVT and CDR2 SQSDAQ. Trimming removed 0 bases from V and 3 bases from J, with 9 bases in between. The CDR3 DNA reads TGTGCCAGCAGCTTAGCAGTCGCGCTCTACGAGCAGTACTTC. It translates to CASSLAVALYEQYF. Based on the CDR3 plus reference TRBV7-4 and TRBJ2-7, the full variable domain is GAGVSQSPRYKVAKRGRDVALRCDSISGHVTLYWYRQTLGQGSEVLTYSQSDAQRDKSGRPSGRFSAERPERSVSTLKIQRTEQGDSAVYLCASSLAVALYEQYFGPGTRLTVT.

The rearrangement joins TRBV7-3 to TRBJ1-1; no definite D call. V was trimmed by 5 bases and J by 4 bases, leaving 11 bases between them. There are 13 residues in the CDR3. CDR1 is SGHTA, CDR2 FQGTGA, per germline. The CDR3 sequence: CASSLTPGTEAFF. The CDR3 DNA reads TGTGCCAGCAGCCTCACCCCAGGCACTGAAGCTTTCTTT. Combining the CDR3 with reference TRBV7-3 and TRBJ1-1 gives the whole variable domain GAGVSQTPSNKVTEKGKYVELRCDPISGHTALYWYRQSLGQGPEFLIYFQGTGAADDSGLPNDRFFAVRPEGSVSTLKIQRTERGDSAVYLCASSLTPGTEAFFGQGTRLTVV.

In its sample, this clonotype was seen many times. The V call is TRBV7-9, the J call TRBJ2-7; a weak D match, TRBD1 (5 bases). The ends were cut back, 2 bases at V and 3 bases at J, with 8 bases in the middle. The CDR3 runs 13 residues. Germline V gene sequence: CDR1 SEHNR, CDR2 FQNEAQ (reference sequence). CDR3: CASSLQGIYEQYF. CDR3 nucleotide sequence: TGTGCCAGCAGCTTACAGGGTATCTACGAGCAGTACTTC. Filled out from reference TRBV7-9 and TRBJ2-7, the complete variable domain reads DTGVSQNPRHKITKRGQNVTFRCDPISEHNRLYWYRQTLGQGPEFLTYFQNEAQLEKSRLLSDRFSAERPKGSFSTLEIQRTEQGDSAMYLCASSLQGIYEQYFGPGTRLTVT.

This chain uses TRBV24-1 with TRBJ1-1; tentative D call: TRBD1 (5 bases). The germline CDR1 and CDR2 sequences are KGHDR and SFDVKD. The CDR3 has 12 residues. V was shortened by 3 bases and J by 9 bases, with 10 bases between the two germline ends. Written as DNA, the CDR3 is TGTGCCACCAGTGATGACAGTGATAAAGCTTTCTTT. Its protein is CATSDDSDKAFF.

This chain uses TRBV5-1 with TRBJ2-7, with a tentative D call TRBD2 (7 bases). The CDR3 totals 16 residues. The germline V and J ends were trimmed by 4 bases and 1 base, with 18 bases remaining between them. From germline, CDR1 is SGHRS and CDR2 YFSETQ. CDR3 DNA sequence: TGCGCCAGCAGCGGAGGGGGGGCTGTTGGGTCCTACGAGCAGTACTTC. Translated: CASSGGGAVGSYEQYF.

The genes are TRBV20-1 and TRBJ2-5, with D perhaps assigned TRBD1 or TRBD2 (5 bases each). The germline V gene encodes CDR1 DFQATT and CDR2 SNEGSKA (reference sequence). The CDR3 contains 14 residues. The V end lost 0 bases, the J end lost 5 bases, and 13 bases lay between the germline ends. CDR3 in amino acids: CSARDRRGAETQYF. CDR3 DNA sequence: TGCAGTGCTAGAGATCGGAGAGGGGCGGAGACCCAGTACTTC.

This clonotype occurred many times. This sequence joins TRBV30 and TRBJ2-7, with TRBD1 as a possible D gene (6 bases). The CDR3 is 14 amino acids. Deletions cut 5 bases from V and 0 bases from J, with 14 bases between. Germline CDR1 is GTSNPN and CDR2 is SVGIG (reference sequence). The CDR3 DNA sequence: TGTGCCTGGGCAATCGCGGACAGCTCCTACGAGCAGTACTTC. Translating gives CAWAIADSSYEQYF.

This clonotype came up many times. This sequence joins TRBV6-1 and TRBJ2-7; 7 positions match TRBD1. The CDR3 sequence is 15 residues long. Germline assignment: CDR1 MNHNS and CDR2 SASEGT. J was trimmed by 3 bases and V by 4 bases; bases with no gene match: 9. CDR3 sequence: CASSGVAGTVYEQYF. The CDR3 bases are TGTGCCAGCAGTGGAGTTGCCGGGACAGTCTACGAGCAGTACTTC.

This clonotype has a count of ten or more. DNA of the CDR3: TGTGCCAGCAGTGAAGCTCTTATGGGGGGGCCGATCTCCTACGAGCAGTACTTC. Encoded protein: CASSEALMGGPISYEQYF. This rearrangement joins TRBV6-1 to TRBJ2-7; possibly TRBD2 for D (7 bases). Germline V gene data show CDR1 as MNHNS and CDR2 as SASEGT. The CDR3 runs to 18 residues. Trimming stripped 0 bases from V and 0 bases from J, with 18 bases between.

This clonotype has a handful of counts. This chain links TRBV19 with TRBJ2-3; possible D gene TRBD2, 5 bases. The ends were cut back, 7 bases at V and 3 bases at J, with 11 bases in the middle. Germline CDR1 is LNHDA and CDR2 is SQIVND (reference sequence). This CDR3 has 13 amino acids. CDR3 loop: CASNMGATDTQYF. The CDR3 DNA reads TGTGCCAGTAACATGGGAGCGACAGATACGCAGTATTTT.

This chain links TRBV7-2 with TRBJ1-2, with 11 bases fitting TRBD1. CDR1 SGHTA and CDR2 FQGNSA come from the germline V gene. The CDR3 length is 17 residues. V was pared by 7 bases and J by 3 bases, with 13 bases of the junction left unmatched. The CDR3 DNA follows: TGTGCCAGCACCTCTAACCGCGGGACAGGGGGAGACTATGGCTACACCTTC. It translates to CASTSNRGTGGDYGYTF.

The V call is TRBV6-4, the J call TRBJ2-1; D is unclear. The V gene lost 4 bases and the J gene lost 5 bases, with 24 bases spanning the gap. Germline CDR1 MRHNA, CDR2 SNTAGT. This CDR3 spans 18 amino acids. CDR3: CASSVPFWLACEDNEQFF. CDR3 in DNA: TGTGCCAGCAGTGTCCCCTTCTGGTTAGCTTGTGAAGACAATGAGCAGTTCTTC.

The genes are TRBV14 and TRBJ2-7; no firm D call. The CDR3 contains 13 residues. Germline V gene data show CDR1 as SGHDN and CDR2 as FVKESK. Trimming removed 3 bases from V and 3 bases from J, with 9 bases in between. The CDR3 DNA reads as TGTGCCAGCAGCCACCGACAAAACTACGAGCAGTACTTC. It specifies CASSHRQNYEQYF.

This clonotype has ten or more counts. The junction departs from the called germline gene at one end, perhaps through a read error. In nucleotides, the CDR3 is TGCAGTGCTAGAGATGGGGCCAGGAGAAGTAGGCTCTTC. Its translation: CSARDGARRSRLF. The chain couples TRBV20-1 to TRBJ2-1; D is perhaps TRBD1 (5 bases). The CDR3 runs 13 residues. The germline CDR1 and CDR2 sequences are DFQATT and SNEGSKA (reference sequence).